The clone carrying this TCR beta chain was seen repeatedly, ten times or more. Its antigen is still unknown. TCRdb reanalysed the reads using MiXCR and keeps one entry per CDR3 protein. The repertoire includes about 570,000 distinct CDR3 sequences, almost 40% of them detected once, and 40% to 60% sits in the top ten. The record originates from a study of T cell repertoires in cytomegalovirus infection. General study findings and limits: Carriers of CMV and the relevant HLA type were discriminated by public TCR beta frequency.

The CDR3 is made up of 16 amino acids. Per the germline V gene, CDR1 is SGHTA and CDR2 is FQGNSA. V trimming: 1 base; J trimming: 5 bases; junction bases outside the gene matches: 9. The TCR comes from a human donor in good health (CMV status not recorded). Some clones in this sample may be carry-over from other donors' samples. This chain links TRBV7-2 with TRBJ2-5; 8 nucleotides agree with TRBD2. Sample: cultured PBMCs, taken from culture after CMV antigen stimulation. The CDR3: CASSLVPGTRLETQYF. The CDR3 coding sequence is TGTGCCAGCAGCTTAGTCCCCGGGACTAGATTGGAGACCCAGTACTTC.